Detailed here is one T cell receptor (beta chain). TCRdb reprocessed the RT-PCR reads with MiXCR, giving one entry per CDR3 protein. Of 650,000 to 800,000 distinct CDR3 sequences listed, approximately 15% were seen once; the top ten hold roughly 3.9%. From germline, CDR1 is LGHDT and CDR2 YNNKEL (reference sequence). V was pared by 1 base and J by 1 base, with 10 bases between. The CDR3 runs 16 residues. Sequencing was done on a sample of memory CD4+ T cells from blood. This chain links TRBV3-1 with TRBJ2-2, with D possibly being TRBD1 (6 bases). The TCR originated in a female donor in good health, serving as a healthy control. The CDR3 DNA reads TGTGCCAGCAGCCAAGGGTCCAGGGGGAACACCGGGGAGCTGTTTTTT. This gives the protein CASSQGSRGNTGELFF.